This T cell receptor (beta chain) was identified in a study of PD-1 blockade in mismatch repair-deficient tumors. Produced via immunoSEQ multiplex PCR; TCRdb's table is partial and in-frame only. The table includes under 50,000 clones, approximately 83% detected once. V lost 7 bases, J lost 4 bases, and 15 bases lay in between. Germline lookup yields CDR1 SGHNT and CDR2 YYREEE (reference sequence). The CDR3 spans 15 residues. The material was PBMCs, obtained approximately 41 weeks after starting pembrolizumab. This TCR was recovered from an adult with mismatch repair-deficient cancer. This chain links TRBV5-4 with TRBJ2-6; D is unclear. The CDR3 region has the DNA TGTGCCAGCGCGCCGCGTGTCGCGGGGGCCAACGTCCTGACTTTC. Protein product: CASAPRVAGANVLTF.